These T cell receptor beta chains were read from a single sample in a study of cytomegalovirus exposure and HLA in healthy donors. Profiling relied on immunoSEQ multiplex PCR, and the TCRdb table lists in-frame clones only, not all of them. Of some 190,000 clones detected, 75% to 90% appear once; the ten largest clones hold around 1.4%. Sequencing input: PBMCs. These receptor sequences come from a man between 25 and 39 years old in good health and CMV-seronegative. CDR3s include the opening cysteine and the closing phenylalanine or tryptophan. D genes are given only for firm matches.

TRBV6-5	TRBD1	TRBJ1-2	CASSYSVGQGAMGYTF
TRBV4-2	TRBD2	TRBJ2-7	CASSQEIPSGGAYEQYF
TRBV10-3	TRBD1	TRBJ1-5	CAISPSRAGGNQPQHF
TRBV5-1	TRBD1	TRBJ1-4	CAGSLGGQGINEKLFF
TRBV10-3	TRBD1	TRBJ1-5	CAISEARTGDQPQHF
TRBV7-2	TRBD2	TRBJ2-7	CASSPTPGTSRNEQYF
TRBV5-1	-	TRBJ2-7	CASSLDTTYEQYF
TRBV19	TRBD1	TRBJ1-1	CASSRIDRGATEAFF
TRBV27	-	TRBJ1-2	CASSPRTDYGYTF
TRBV29-1	-	TRBJ1-2	CSGGGTTYGYTF
TRBV28	TRBD2	TRBJ2-7	CASSSPPGTSGREEQYF
TRBV18	-	TRBJ1-2	CASSPLKQVNYGYTF
TRBV5-6	-	TRBJ2-3	CASGTGPDTQYF
TRBV11-2	-	TRBJ2-6	CASSPLVSFSGANVLTF
TRBV5-6	TRBD1	TRBJ2-5	CASERGRGETQYF
TRBV5-4	-	TRBJ2-7	CASSYSGEEQYF
TRBV5-4	-	TRBJ2-6	CASSLQFSGANVLTF
TRBV7-2	-	TRBJ1-2	CASSLDRTSYGYTF
TRBV7-7	-	TRBJ2-2	CASSFRSNTGELFF
TRBV4-1	-	TRBJ2-7	CASSQGLIGGDTEQYF
TRBV9	-	TRBJ2-2	CASSYGRVAGELFF
TRBV5-6	-	TRBJ1-2	CASSPPDKRNYGYTF
TRBV18	TRBD2	TRBJ2-7	CASSLGTSGYEQYF
TRBV2	TRBD2	TRBJ2-4	CASNHQGTSRNIQYF
TRBV5-6	-	TRBJ1-4	CASSFMVSDLYEKLFF
TRBV15	TRBD1	TRBJ2-3	CATSRARQGPPDTQYF
TRBV6-4	-	TRBJ2-1	CASSADGINEQFF